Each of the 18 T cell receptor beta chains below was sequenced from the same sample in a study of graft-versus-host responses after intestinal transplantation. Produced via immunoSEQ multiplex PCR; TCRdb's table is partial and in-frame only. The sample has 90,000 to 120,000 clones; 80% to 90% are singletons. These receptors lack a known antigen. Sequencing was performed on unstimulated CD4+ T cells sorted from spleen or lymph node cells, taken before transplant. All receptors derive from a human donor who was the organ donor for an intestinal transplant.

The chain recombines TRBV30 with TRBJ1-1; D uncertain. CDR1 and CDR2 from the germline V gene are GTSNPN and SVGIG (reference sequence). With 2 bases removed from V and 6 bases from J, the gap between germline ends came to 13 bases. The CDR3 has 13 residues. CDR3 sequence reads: CAWSLRVGSEAFF. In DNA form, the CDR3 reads TGTGCCTGGAGTCTGAGGGTTGGGTCTGAAGCTTTCTTT.

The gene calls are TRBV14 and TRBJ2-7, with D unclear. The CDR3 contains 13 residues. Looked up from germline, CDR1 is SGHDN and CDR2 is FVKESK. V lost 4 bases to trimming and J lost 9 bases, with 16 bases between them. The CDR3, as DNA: TGTGCCAGCAGCCGAGGTGGTGGCTCAAGGCAGTACTTC. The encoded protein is CASSRGGGSRQYF. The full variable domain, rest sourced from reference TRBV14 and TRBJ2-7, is EAGVTQFPSHSVIEKGQTVTLRCDPISGHDNLYWYRRVMGKEIKFLLHFVKESKQDESGMPNNRFLAERTGGTYSTLKVQPAELEDSGVYFCASSRGGGSRQYFGPGTRLTVT.

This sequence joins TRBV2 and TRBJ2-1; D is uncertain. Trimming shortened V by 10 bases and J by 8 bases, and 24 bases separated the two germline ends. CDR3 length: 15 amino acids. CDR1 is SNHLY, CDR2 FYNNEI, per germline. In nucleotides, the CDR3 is TGTGCCACACAACCAGGTATCAGACTTGACTATGAGCAGTTCTTC. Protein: CATQPGIRLDYEQFF.

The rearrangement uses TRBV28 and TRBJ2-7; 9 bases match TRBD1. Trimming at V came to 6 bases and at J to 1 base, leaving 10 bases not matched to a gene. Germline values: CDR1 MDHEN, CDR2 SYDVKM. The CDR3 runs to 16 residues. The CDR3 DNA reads TGTGCCAGCAGCGCCCCTAACAGGGGGCCGTCCTACGAGCAGTACTTC. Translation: CASSAPNRGPSYEQYF.

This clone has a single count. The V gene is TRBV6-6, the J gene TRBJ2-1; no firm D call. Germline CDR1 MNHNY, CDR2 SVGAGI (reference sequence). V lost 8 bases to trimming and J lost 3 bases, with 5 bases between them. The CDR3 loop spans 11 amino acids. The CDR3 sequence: CASGDYNEQFF. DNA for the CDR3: TGTGCCAGCGGGGACTACAATGAGCAGTTCTTC.

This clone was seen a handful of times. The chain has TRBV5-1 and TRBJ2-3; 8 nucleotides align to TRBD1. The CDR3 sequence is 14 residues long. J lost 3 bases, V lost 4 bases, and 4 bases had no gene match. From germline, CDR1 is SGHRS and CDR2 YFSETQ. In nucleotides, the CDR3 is TGCGCCAGCAGCCAGGGGGCAGCGACAGATACGCAGTATTTT. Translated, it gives CASSQGAATDTQYF.

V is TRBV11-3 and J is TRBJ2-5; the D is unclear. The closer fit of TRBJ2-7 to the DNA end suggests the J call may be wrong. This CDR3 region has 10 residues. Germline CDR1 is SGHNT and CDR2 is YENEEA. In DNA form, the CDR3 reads TGTGCCAGCAGCTTAGGCGAGCAGTACTTC. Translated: CASSLGEQYF.

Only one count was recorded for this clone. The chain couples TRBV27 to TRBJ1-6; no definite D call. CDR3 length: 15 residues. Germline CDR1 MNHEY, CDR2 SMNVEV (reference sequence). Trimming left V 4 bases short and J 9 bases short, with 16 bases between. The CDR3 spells CASSSRSGVRSPLHF. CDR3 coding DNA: TGTGCCAGCAGTTCCCGCTCGGGCGTACGTTCACCCCTCCACTTT.

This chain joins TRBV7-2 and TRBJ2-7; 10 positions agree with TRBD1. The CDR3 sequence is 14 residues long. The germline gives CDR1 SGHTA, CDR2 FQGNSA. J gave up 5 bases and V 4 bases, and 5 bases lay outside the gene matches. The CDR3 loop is CASSSGTGEHEQYF. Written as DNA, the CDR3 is TGTGCCAGCAGCTCCGGGACAGGGGAACACGAGCAGTACTTC.

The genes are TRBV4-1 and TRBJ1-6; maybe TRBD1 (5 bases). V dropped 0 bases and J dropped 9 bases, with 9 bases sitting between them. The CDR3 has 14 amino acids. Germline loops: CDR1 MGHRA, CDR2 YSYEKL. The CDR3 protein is CASSQEGRGSPLHF. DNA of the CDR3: TGCGCCAGCAGCCAAGAAGGGAGGGGTTCACCCCTCCACTTT.

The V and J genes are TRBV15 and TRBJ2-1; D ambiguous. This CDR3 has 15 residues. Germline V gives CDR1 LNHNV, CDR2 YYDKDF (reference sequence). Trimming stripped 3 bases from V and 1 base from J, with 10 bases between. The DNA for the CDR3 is TGTGCCACCAGCAGGGTTCGGCGATCCTACAATGAGCAGTTCTTC. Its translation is CATSRVRRSYNEQFF.

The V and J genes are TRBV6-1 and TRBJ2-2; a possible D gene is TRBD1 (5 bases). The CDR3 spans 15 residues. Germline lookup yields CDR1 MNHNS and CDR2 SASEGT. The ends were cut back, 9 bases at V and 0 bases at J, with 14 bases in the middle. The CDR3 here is CASPTGSTNTGELFF. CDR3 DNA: TGTGCCAGTCCCACAGGATCTACGAACACCGGGGAGCTGTTTTTT.

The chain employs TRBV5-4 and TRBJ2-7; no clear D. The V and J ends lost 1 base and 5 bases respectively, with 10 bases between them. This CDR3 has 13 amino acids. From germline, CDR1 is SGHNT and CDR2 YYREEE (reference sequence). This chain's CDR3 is CASSLNLFDEQYF. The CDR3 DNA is TGTGCCAGCAGCTTGAATCTGTTCGACGAGCAGTACTTC.

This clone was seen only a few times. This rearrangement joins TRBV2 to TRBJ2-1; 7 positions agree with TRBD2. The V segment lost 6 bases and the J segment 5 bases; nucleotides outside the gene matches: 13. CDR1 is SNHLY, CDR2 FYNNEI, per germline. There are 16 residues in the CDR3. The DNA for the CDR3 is TGTGCCAGCAGGCGAAATCGAGCGGGGAGTGACAATGAGCAGTTCTTC. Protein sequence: CASRRNRAGSDNEQFF.

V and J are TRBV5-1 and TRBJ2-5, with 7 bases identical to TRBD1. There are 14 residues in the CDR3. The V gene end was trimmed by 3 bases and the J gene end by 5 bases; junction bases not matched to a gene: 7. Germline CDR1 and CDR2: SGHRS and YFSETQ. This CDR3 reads CASSSTGNLETQYF. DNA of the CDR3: TGCGCCAGCAGCTCGACAGGGAATTTGGAGACCCAGTACTTC.

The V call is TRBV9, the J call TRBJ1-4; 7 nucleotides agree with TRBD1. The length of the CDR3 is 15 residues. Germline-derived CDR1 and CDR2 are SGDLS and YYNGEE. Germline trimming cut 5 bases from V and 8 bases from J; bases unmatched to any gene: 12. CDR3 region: CASSRRQGREEKLFF. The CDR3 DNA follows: TGTGCCAGCAGTCGCCGACAGGGCCGAGAGGAAAAACTGTTTTTT.

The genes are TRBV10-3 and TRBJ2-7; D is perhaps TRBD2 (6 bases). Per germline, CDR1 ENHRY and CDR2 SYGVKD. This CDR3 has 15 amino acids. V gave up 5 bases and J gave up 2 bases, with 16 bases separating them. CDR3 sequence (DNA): TGTGCCATCAGTCGGGACTCCGGAGGACCCTACGAGCAGTACTTC. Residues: CAISRDSGGPYEQYF.

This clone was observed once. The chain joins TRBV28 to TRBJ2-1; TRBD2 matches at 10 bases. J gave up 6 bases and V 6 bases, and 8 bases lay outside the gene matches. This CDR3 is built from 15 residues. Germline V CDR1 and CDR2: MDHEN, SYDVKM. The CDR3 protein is CASSAGTSVINEQFF. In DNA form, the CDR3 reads TGTGCCAGCAGCGCCGGGACTAGCGTGATCAATGAGCAGTTCTTC.